One and the same sample provided the 3 T cell receptor beta chains below, sequenced in a study of relationships among human T cell subsets. TCR alpha and beta CDR3s were amplified from mRNA by semiquantitative ARM-PCR. In ARM-PCR, communal superprimers followed tagged nested gene-specific primers for exponential amplification. TCRdb ran MiXCR on the multiplex PCR reads and lists one entry per CDR3 protein. The sample carries about 14,000 distinct CDR3 sequences, roughly three fifths recorded once. CD4+CD25+ regulatory T cells came from anti-CD25 bead selection of positively selected CD4+ cells. What was sequenced was Tregs sorted from blood. These receptors were taken from a man in his forties in good health.

For this clonotype: The missing conserved phenylalanine or tryptophan at the end of this CDR3 makes a read error likely. The chain is built from TRBV5-1 and TRBJ1-2; 9 nucleotides line up with TRBD1. V lost 3 bases to trimming and J lost 3 bases; unmatched junction nucleotides: 15. This CDR3 spans 18 amino acids. CDR1 is SGHRS and CDR2 is YFSETQ in the germline V gene. In nucleotides, the CDR3 is TGCGCCAGCAGCTCCCCGGGACAGGGATTCACTTCGGACTATGGCTACACCCTC. It encodes CASSSPGQGFTSDYGYTL.

This clonotype was picked up a small number of times. The gene calls are TRBV28 and TRBJ2-4; 7 bases fit TRBD1. The ends lost 5 bases at V and 15 bases at J; junction bases unmatched: 10. Germline V CDR1 and CDR2: MDHEN, SYDVKM. The CDR3 runs to 12 residues. The CDR3 coding sequence is TGTGCCAGCAGTACAACGACAGGGCGCTTGTACTTC. Translated: CASSTTTGRLYF.

This rearrangement joins TRBV19 to TRBJ2-5; D gene uncertain. Germline V gives CDR1 LNHDA, CDR2 SQIVND (reference sequence). V was shortened by 3 bases and J by 4 bases, with 12 bases between the two germline ends. This CDR3 region has 14 residues. CDR3 in amino acids: CASSIGTLRETQYF. CDR3 bases: TGTGCCAGTAGTATCGGCACACTCCGAGAGACCCAGTACTTC.